This T cell receptor beta chain was identified during a study of beta chain features in type 1 diabetes (dated by TCRdb to 2017 to 2018). Regarding the study in general: Patients and healthy donors did not differ in mean age, gender distribution, total cell number or subset yield. A total of roughly 100 million sorted cells were examined across all samples, and a strong correlation was observed between cell number per subset and RNA yield. In the study, TCRB repertoires of sorted circulating CD4+ T cell subsets from recently diagnosed type 1 diabetes patients were compared with those of matched healthy donors. Regulatory and stem cell-like memory subsets were obtained from only 8 patients and about 8 healthy donors, while naive and central memory subsets were obtained from all 30 or so donors.

V is clipped by 1 base and J by 2 bases, and the sequence between their germline boundaries is 11 bases long. Reading from cysteine to phenylalanine, the CDR3 counts 15 amino acids. Just CDR3 DNA is preserved here, 45 bases in frame from base 1. Based on the germline V gene, the CDR1 and CDR2 sequences are SGHVS and FQNEAQ. From each donor, a single peripheral blood sample of about 100 mL on average was drawn into heparinised tubes. Naive, central memory, regulatory and stem cell-like memory CD4+ T cells were sorted on a BD FACSAria II using a panel including CD45RO, CCR7, CD25, CD127, CD95 and CD27. Every sorted population had a purity above 98%. PBMCs were isolated immediately by Lymphoprep density gradient centrifugation and stained directly without culture. So that batch effects would be minimized, each experiment stained and sorted samples in pairs, pairing one healthy donor with one patient.

Points the paper makes about the study in general: Type 1 diabetes patients showed a moderate but significant shortening of TCRB CDR3 length in all four CD4+ subsets. PCR may preferentially amplify shorter templates, but because patient and control samples were amplified and corrected together, any resulting skew would affect both groups equally. At VDJ recombination sites, patients with type 1 diabetes made fewer insertions and deleted more nucleotides, a pattern implying thymic rearrangement abnormalities. Because cDNA rather than genomic DNA was sequenced, highly expressing activated cells could have been over-represented, although no difference in activation and CD3 levels was found between groups. Only small numbers of individuals were included in the HLA sub-analyses, which left unresolved whether HLA type had any influence on TCRB rearrangement. Naive, central memory and regulatory TCRB repertoires appeared to be more similar among patients than among healthy donors.

This clone turned up a few times. The target of this receptor is not known. No base qualities exist here, and no much larger clone lies one base off it. The entire amount of isolated RNA was reverse transcribed using the High Capacity cDNA Reverse Transcription Kit, so the sequenced TCRB transcripts were expressed ones. Survey-depth immunoSEQ sequencing was performed on stem cell-like memory T cell samples, with an average of roughly 1 million total reads per sample. Sorted cells were lysed in RLT buffer and RNA was extracted with DNase-treated RNeasy Micro or Mini kits, depending on cell number. To prevent cross-contamination, each cell subset was processed individually, whereas patient and healthy donor samples were processed jointly. TCRB sequences were amplified from cDNA with the immunoSEQ multiplex PCR, producing 87-bp fragments spanning the CDR3 region. The amplicons were sequenced using the Illumina HiSeq platform. The authors processed their data as follows. PCR bias was corrected computationally using synthetic template baselines, and reads within Hamming distance 2 were collapsed, with unmergeable singletons discarded. Reads were aligned against IMGT so that V, D and J genes, CDR3 length and insertions or deletions at six rearrangement sites could be assigned. Within each subset, clonotype counts were normalized to sorted cell number, after which true diversity and Gini coefficients were computed with the tcR R package. The overlap coefficient, calculated on TCRB nucleotide sequences, was used to quantify repertoire sharing. TCRdb limited this immuneACCESS table to in-frame rearrangements with V and J called. A share of clones is missing; checked studies link under half to unresolved V genes, and the rest is unexplained. V and J calls plus clone size are reproduced from that table; the DNA served to infer D and trimming. Across this sample there are some 99,000 clones, with under 40% seen only once. Roughly 0.059% of the sample comes from the top ten.

The chain joins TRBV7-8 to TRBJ1-1; the D gene assignment is ambiguous. Sequencing input: stem cell memory CD4+ T cells from blood. The cell subset or site label, read with the paper, signifies: stem cell-like memory CD4+ T cells. The sequence derives from a woman younger than 35 in good health. The nucleotides are TGTGCCAGCAGCTTAGTGAGGAGGGCAAACACTGAAGCTTTCTTT. Its product reads: CASSLVRRANTEAFF. Where the CDR3 stops, the reference TRBV7-8 and TRBJ1-1 genes take over; the full variable domain is GAGVSQSPRYKVAKRGQDVALRCDPISGHVSLFWYQQALGQGPEFLTYFQNEAQLDKSGLPSDRFFAERPEGSVSTLKIQRTQQEDSAVYLCASSLVRRANTEAFFGQGTRLTVV.